Each of the 10 T cell receptor beta chains below was sequenced from the same sample in a study of blood T cell repertoires in COVID-19. Libraries were prepared by immunoSEQ multiplex PCR; TCRdb keeps only in-frame clonotypes and omits some of them. The repertoire has roughly 250,000 clones, just under 85% of them found once; the top ten carry 4%. The sequenced sample consisted of peripheral blood. Receptor source: a man aged 45 to 65 with acute or convalescent COVID-19.

The chain recombines TRBV30 with TRBJ2-7; 8 nucleotides align to TRBD1. CDR3 size: 15 residues. The J segment lost 3 bases and the V segment lost 0 bases, leaving 7 bases of the junction unmatched. Per germline, CDR1 GTSNPN and CDR2 SVGIG (reference sequence). In nucleotides, the CDR3 is TGTGCCTGGAGTGTATCAGGGGGCCCTTTCTACGAGCAGTACTTC. Amino acid sequence: CAWSVSGGPFYEQYF.

This chain uses TRBV5-1 with TRBJ1-6; unclear D gene. The V end lost 0 bases, the J end lost 7 bases, and 5 bases lay between the germline ends. The CDR3 is 13 residues long. The germline V gene encodes CDR1 SGHRS and CDR2 YFSETQ. The CDR3 DNA reads TGCGCCAGCAGCTTGGGGGAGAATTCACCCCTCCACTTT. Protein: CASSLGENSPLHF.

Only one count was recorded for this clone. The chain has TRBV30 and TRBJ2-7; 9 bases are shared with TRBD1. J gave up 7 bases and V 4 bases, and 11 bases lay outside the gene matches. The CDR3 spans 14 residues. Germline V lookup: CDR1 GTSNPN, CDR2 SVGIG (reference sequence). The CDR3 DNA sequence: TGTGCCTGGAATACTGGGACAGGGTTCGAAGAGCAGTACTTC. As protein: CAWNTGTGFEEQYF.

The chain has TRBV5-1 and TRBJ1-1, with 7 bases aligning to TRBD1. V lost 3 bases to trimming and J lost 8 bases; unmatched junction nucleotides: 7. The CDR3 covers 13 residues. Per the germline V gene, CDR1 is SGHRS and CDR2 is YFSETQ. The chain's CDR3 is CASSSSRDREAFF. The CDR3 DNA sequence: TGCGCCAGCAGCTCGAGCCGGGACAGAGAAGCTTTCTTT.

J is TRBJ2-5 and V is TRBV7-9; 9 bases map to TRBD1. Germline CDR1 reads SEHNR; CDR2 reads FQNEAQ (reference sequence). The CDR3 contains 16 residues. J was trimmed by 4 bases and V by 5 bases; bases with no gene match: 11. For the CDR3, the DNA is TGTGCCAGCAGCCTAGGGGACAGGGCGACGGGAGAGACCCAGTACTTC. It is translated as CASSLGDRATGETQYF.

V is TRBV10-3 and J is TRBJ2-3; 7 bases are a match to TRBD1. This CDR3 has 15 residues. V lost 8 bases and J lost 2; bases outside the gene matches: 10. The germline CDR1 and CDR2 sequences are ENHRY and SYGVKD. The CDR3 DNA reads as TGTGCCATCGGGGGACAGACCCAAGCCACAGATACGCAGTATTTT. This sequence encodes CAIGGQTQATDTQYF.

This chain uses TRBV7-9 with TRBJ1-1; possibly TRBD1 for D (6 bases). The CDR3 loop spans 14 amino acids. The germline gives CDR1 SEHNR, CDR2 FQNEAQ (reference sequence). V lost 1 base, J lost 3 bases, and 9 bases lay in between. This chain's CDR3 is CASSLGQGHTEAFF. Here the CDR3 DNA reads TGTGCCAGCAGCTTAGGGCAGGGGCACACTGAAGCTTTCTTT.

The V gene is TRBV3-1 (or the pseudogene TRBV3-2), the J gene TRBJ2-5; 8 nucleotides line up with TRBD1. The CDR3 has 18 amino acids. V was clipped by 0 bases and J by 0 bases; unmatched bases: 9. Per germline, CDR1 LGHDT and CDR2 YNNKEL (reference sequence). The DNA of the CDR3 is TGTGCCAGCAGCCAAGATAGAAGGAGACAGGGGTACCAAGAGACCCAGTACTTC. Its protein is CASSQDRRRQGYQETQYF.

Comments on this clone: One junction end does not reproduce the germline sequence, and a read error may be involved. The chain has TRBV7-8 and TRBJ2-5; 9 nucleotides match TRBD2. The CDR3 runs to 12 residues. CDR1 and CDR2 (germline): SGHVS, FQNEAQ. DNA for the CDR3: TGTGCCAGCAGCTTAGGCGGCGGGGGGGAAGACTTC. Encoded protein: CASSLGGGGEDF.

The rearrangement joins TRBV16 to TRBJ2-2, with 9 positions matching TRBD2. This CDR3 is built from 16 residues. Trimming removed 4 bases from V and 5 bases from J; junction bases left unmatched: 8. In germline, CDR1 is KGHSY, CDR2 FQNENV. The CDR3 reads CASSLRASGGTGELFF. As DNA, the CDR3 is TGTGCCAGCAGCCTCCGAGCAAGCGGGGGGACCGGGGAGCTGTTTTTT.